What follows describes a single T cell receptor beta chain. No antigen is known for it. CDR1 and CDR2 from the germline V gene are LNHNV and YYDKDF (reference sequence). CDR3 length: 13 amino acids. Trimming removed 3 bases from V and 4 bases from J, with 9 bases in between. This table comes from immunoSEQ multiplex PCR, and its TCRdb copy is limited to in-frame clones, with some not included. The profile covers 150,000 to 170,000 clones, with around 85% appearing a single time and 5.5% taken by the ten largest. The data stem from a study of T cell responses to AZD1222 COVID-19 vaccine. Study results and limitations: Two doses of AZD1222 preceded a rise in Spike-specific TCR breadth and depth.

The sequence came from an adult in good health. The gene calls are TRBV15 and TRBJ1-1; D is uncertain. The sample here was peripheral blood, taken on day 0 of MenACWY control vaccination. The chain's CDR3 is CATSSNKGTEAFF. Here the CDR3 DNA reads TGTGCCACCAGCAGTAATAAGGGCACTGAAGCTTTCTTT.